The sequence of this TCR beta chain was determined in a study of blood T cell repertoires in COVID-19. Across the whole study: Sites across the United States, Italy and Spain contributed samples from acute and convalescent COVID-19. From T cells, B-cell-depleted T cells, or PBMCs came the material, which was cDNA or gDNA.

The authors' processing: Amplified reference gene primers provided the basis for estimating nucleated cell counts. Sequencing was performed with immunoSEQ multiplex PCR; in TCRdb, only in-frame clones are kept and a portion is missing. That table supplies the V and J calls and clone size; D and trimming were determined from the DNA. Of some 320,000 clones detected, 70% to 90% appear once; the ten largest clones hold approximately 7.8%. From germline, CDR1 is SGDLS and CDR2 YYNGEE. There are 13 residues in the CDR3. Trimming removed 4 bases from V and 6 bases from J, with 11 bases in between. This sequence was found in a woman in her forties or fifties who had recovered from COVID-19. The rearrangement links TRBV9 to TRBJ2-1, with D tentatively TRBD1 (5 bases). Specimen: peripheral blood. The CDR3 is CASSPRTLNEQFF. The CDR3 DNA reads TGTGCCAGCAGCCCACGGACACTCAATGAGCAGTTCTTC.